Listed below are T cell receptor beta chains from one sample, sequenced in a study of PD-1 blockade in classical Hodgkin lymphoma. Produced via immunoSEQ multiplex PCR; TCRdb's table is partial and in-frame only. The sample holds some 96,000 clones, roughly 92% seen once. The sample in question was peripheral blood mononuclear cells (PBMCs), obtained at baseline. The receptors shown here come from a human donor with classical Hodgkin lymphoma. The CDR3 runs from the conserved cysteine through the conserved F or W. The order of the fields is D gene, clone size, J gene, V gene, CDR3 protein, CDR3 DNA. D genes are given only for firm matches. Only some rows state a clone size, as once, few, many or a class for expanded clones.

TRBD2	NA	TRBJ2-7	TRBV5-8	CASSPSGGLAYEQYF	TGTGCCAGTTCCCCCTCCGGGGGACTAGCCTACGAGCAGTACTTC
TRBD2	NA	TRBJ2-5	TRBV6-6	CASSYGSSGSGETQYF	TGTGCCAGCAGTTACGGTAGTAGCGGGAGCGGAGAGACCCAGTACTTC
TRBD2	NA	TRBJ2-2	TRBV27	CASSSSGLAGNTGELFF	TGTGCCAGCAGTTCCTCGGGGCTAGCGGGGAACACCGGGGAGCTGTTTTTT
NA	NA	TRBJ2-7	TRBV19	CASTPTGTAGYEQYF	TGTGCCAGTACCCCTACCGGGACCGCCGGCTACGAGCAGTACTTC
NA	NA	TRBJ1-1	TRBV10-3	CAISAPRGAEAFF	TGTGCCATCAGTGCCCCGCGGGGGGCTGAAGCTTTCTTT
NA	NA	TRBJ1-3	TRBV5-6	CASSFDQGFSGNTIYF	TGTGCCAGCAGCTTTGATCAGGGTTTCTCTGGAAACACCATATATTTT
NA	NA	TRBJ2-1	TRBV6-1	CAIRLGRGNEQFF	TGTGCCATCCGACTGGGGAGAGGCAATGAGCAGTTCTTC
NA	NA	TRBJ1-5	TRBV6-5	CASSPDMGNQPQHF	TGTGCCAGCAGCCCTGACATGGGCAATCAGCCCCAGCATTTT
NA	NA	TRBJ1-2	TRBV14	CASSQGGGGGYTF	TGTGCCAGCAGCCAAGGGGGAGGCGGTGGCTACACCTTC
NA	NA	TRBJ2-5	TRBV6-1	CASSEAGTGPWVRETQYF	TGTGCCAGCAGTGAAGCGGGGACGGGACCCTGGGTGCGGGAGACCCAGTACTTC
TRBD2	NA	TRBJ2-3	TRBV29-1	CSVTSGSWTDTQYF	TGCAGCGTGACTAGCGGGAGTTGGACAGATACGCAGTATTTT
NA	NA	TRBJ2-2	TRBV19	CASREGLYTGELFF	TGTGCCAGCCGCGAAGGGCTTTACACCGGGGAGCTGTTTTTT
TRBD2	NA	TRBJ2-3	TRBV19	CASSSTTSGRAGYF	TGTGCCAGTAGTTCCACGACTAGCGGGAGGGCCGGATATTTT
NA	once	TRBJ1-1	TRBV9	CASSGAPNTEAFF	TGTGCCAGCAGCGGGGCGCCGAACACTGAAGCTTTCTTT
NA	NA	TRBJ2-6	TRBV30	CAWSVLNQGGTGANVLTF	TGTGCCTGGAGTGTACTTAACCAAGGAGGGACCGGGGCCAACGTCCTGACTTTC
TRBD2	NA	TRBJ2-7	TRBV7-6	CASSLGLAGGGSSYEQYF	TGTGCCAGCAGCTTAGGACTAGCGGGAGGTGGAAGCTCCTACGAGCAGTACTTC
TRBD1	NA	TRBJ2-7	TRBV7-9	CASSLADRGNEQYF	TGTGCCAGCAGCTTAGCTGACAGGGGCAACGAGCAGTACTTC
NA	NA	TRBJ2-7	TRBV19	CASSIKVYYEQYF	TGTGCCAGTAGTATAAAAGTCTACTACGAGCAGTACTTC
NA	NA	TRBJ2-1	TRBV5-1	CASSHNWGSSYNEQFF	TGCGCCAGCAGTCACAATTGGGGGAGCTCCTACAATGAGCAGTTCTTC
TRBD1	NA	TRBJ1-2	TRBV5-1	CASSLTGQVHGYTF	TGCGCCAGCAGCTTGACGGGACAGGTTCATGGCTACACCTTC
NA	NA	TRBJ2-3	TRBV5-1	CASSRKGDTQYF	TGCGCCAGCAGCCGAAAAGGGGATACGCAGTATTTT
TRBD1	NA	TRBJ2-4	TRBV6-1	CASSARDRGRITGKNIQYF	TGTGCCAGCAGTGCCCGGGACAGGGGACGTATCACTGGCAAAAACATTCAGTACTTC
TRBD2	few	TRBJ2-1	TRBV9	CASSVGTSGTGRQFF	TGTGCCAGCAGCGTGGGGACTAGCGGGACGGGGAGGCAGTTCTTC
NA	NA	TRBJ2-3	TRBV6-4	CASSSRGSTDTQYF	TGTGCCAGCAGCTCGAGGGGGAGCACAGATACGCAGTATTTT
TRBD2	NA	TRBJ2-5	TRBV6-1	CASSPISSGHETQYF	TGTGCCAGCAGTCCTATATCTAGCGGACATGAGACCCAGTACTTC
NA	few	TRBJ1-5	TRBV28	CASSGGGYLDQPQHF	TGTGCCAGCAGTGGGGGAGGATATCTAGATCAGCCCCAGCATTTT
NA	NA	TRBJ2-3	TRBV2	CASSGRRYTDTQYF	TGTGCCAGCAGTGGGCGACGGTACACAGATACGCAGTATTTT
TRBD2	once	TRBJ2-3	TRBV30	CAWGLAGPDTQYF	TGTGCCTGGGGACTAGCGGGGCCAGATACGCAGTATTTT
NA	NA	TRBJ1-1	TRBV28	CASRARAGLFF	TGTGCCAGCAGAGCCCGGGCAGGGCTTTTCTTT
NA	NA	TRBJ2-1	TRBV27	CASSPRVLNEQFF	TGTGCCAGCAGCCCCCGGGTACTCAATGAGCAGTTCTTC
TRBD2	once	TRBJ2-1	TRBV27	CASSPPTSGVTEQFF	TGTGCCAGCAGCCCTCCGACTAGCGGGGTAACTGAGCAGTTCTTC
NA	NA	TRBJ2-7	TRBV28	CASSLLMDSVYEQYF	TGTGCCAGCAGTTTATTAATGGACTCCGTCTACGAGCAGTACTTC
TRBD1	NA	TRBJ2-2	TRBV5-1	CASQGQQNTGELFF	TGCGCCAGCCAGGGACAGCAAAACACCGGGGAGCTGTTTTTT
NA	NA	TRBJ1-1	TRBV10-3	CAISESRVLNTEAFF	TGTGCCATCAGTGAGTCGAGGGTTCTTAACACTGAAGCTTTCTTT
NA	NA	TRBJ1-2	TRBV27	CASSLMGPARGYTF	TGTGCCAGCAGTTTGATGGGTCCTGCACGTGGCTACACCTTC
TRBD2	NA	TRBJ2-7	TRBV30	CAWSVKAGRAYEQYF	TGTGCCTGGAGTGTAAAGGCCGGGAGGGCCTACGAGCAGTACTTC
NA	once	TRBJ1-4	TRBV14	CASSQVGDFLAPREKLFF	TGTGCCAGCAGCCAAGTAGGGGACTTCCTTGCGCCGAGAGAAAAACTGTTTTTT
NA	NA	TRBJ2-5	TRBV7-9	CASSFGPGRGRRGTQYF	TGTGCCAGCAGCTTTGGTCCCGGGCGGGGCCGGCGGGGGACCCAGTACTTC
NA	NA	TRBJ2-2	TRBV7-3	CASSSDSTGELFF	TGTGCCAGCAGCTCTGACAGCACCGGGGAGCTGTTTTTT
NA	NA	TRBJ2-2	TRBV25-1	CASTVSGYTGELFF	TGTGCCAGCACCGTTAGCGGATACACCGGGGAGCTGTTTTTT
NA	NA	TRBJ2-7	TRBV6-5	CASSLTETYEQYF	TGTGCCAGCAGTCTGACAGAGACCTACGAGCAGTACTTC
NA	once	TRBJ2-5	TRBV27	CASGRGFFQETQYF	TGTGCCAGCGGCCGGGGATTTTTCCAAGAGACCCAGTACTTC
NA	once	TRBJ1-1	TRBV11-2	CASVRLLNTEAFF	TGTGCCAGTGTTCGCCTTCTGAACACTGAAGCTTTCTTT
NA	NA	TRBJ1-5	TRBV28	CASSAPPRGTNQPQHF	TGTGCCAGCAGTGCCCCCCCGCGGGGGACCAATCAGCCCCAGCATTTT
TRBD2	NA	TRBJ2-7	TRBV14	CASSLDRAGGREQYF	TGTGCCAGCAGCCTAGATCGAGCGGGAGGACGCGAGCAGTACTTC
TRBD1	NA	TRBJ1-2	TRBV2	CAGSTGGSYGYTF	TGTGCCGGAAGTACAGGGGGCTCTTACGGCTACACCTTC
TRBD2	few	TRBJ2-7	TRBV2	CASSGTRDEQYF	TGTGCCAGCAGTGGGACTAGAGACGAGCAGTACTTC
NA	once	TRBJ1-1	TRBV7-2	CASSLTVNAEAFF	TGTGCCAGCAGCTTAACTGTTAACGCTGAAGCTTTCTTT
TRBD1	NA	TRBJ1-4	TRBV30	CAWSPLKTGIHEKLFF	TGTGCCTGGAGTCCTTTAAAGACAGGGATCCATGAAAAACTGTTTTTT
TRBD1	NA	TRBJ2-3	TRBV10-1	CASSEFSGTGDRDTQYF	TGCGCCAGCAGTGAGTTCTCCGGGACAGGGGATCGGGATACGCAGTATTTT